This T cell receptor beta chain was obtained from a study of blood T cell repertoires in COVID-19. Clones were read by immunoSEQ multiplex PCR, and TCRdb kept only the in-frame ones, dropping some. The repertoire holds 110,000 or so clones, with around 86% as singletons. Per the germline V gene, CDR1 is SNHLY and CDR2 is FYNNEI. The CDR3 loop spans 13 amino acids. Trimming took off 4 bases at V and 1 base at J, with 7 bases between the two ends. What was sequenced was peripheral blood. V is TRBV2 and J is TRBJ1-1, with D possibly matching TRBD1 (5 bases). The TCR was taken from an older man with acute or convalescent COVID-19. The CDR3 bases are TGTGCCAGCAGTGTAGGACAGAACACTGAAGCTTTCTTT. Translation: CASSVGQNTEAFF.